Shown below are 16 T cell receptor beta chains from a single sample sequenced in a study of CXCR3-negative and CXCR3-positive naive CD8 T cells. No antigen has been identified for these receptors. Through 5' RACE with UMI labels, the TRB cDNA libraries were prepared. From the 5' RACE reads, TCRdb lists one entry per CDR3 protein and no DNA. The sample has some 140,000 distinct CDR3 sequences. Notes on the study in general: For CXCR3-positive naive cells, TRB CDR3s were more hydrophobic than those of CXCR3-negative naive cells.

Sequenced input: naive CXCR3+ CD8+ T cells from blood. Subset given: CD45RO-CCR7+CD27+CD95- naive CD8+ T cells expressing CXCR3 (TNR3+). These receptors were taken from a human donor in good health. Some clones in this sample may be carry-over from other donors' samples.

V usage is TRBV14 and J usage is TRBJ2-1. The germline V gene has CDR1 SGHDN and CDR2 FVKESK. This CDR3 spans 15 amino acids. CDR3 in amino acids: CASSPYRGPYNEQFF.

The chain uses TRBV20-1 and TRBJ1-1; the TCRdb call, TRBD1, lacks DNA for checking. The CDR3 has 17 residues. The germline V gene has CDR1 DFQATT and CDR2 SNEGSKA (reference sequence). The CDR3 protein is CSARGRGTGRLNTEAFF.

The chain carries TRBV5-5 and TRBJ2-2; the TCRdb call, TRBD1, lacks DNA for checking. The CDR3 spans 18 residues. CDR1 is SGHKS, CDR2 YYEKEE, per germline (reference sequence). The CDR3 is CASGVGPTGLLWAGELFF.

The chain combines TRBV28 with TRBJ2-3. The CDR3 spans 14 residues. In germline, CDR1 is MDHEN, CDR2 SYDVKM. The chain's CDR3 is CASSLLPSTDTQYF.

The V and J genes are TRBV10-2 and TRBJ2-1; with no DNA, the TCRdb D assignment of TRBD1 cannot be verified. The CDR3 runs 19 residues. CDR1 is WSHSY, CDR2 SAAADI, per germline. This CDR3 is CASIPGGAGYLSSYNEQFF.

The chain uses TRBV29-1 and TRBJ2-3. The CDR3 length is 14 residues. Germline V CDR1 and CDR2: SQVTM, ANQGSEA. The CDR3 spells CSVGELRNTDTQYF.

The chain has TRBV21-1 and TRBJ2-5; without DNA, the TCRdb call of TRBD1 cannot be checked. TRBV21-1 is annotated as a pseudogene. The CDR3 has 15 amino acids. The CDR3 sequence: CASSQYRDYEETQYF.

The V gene is TRBV10-2, the J gene TRBJ1-3; absent DNA, TCRdb's TRBD1 call cannot be checked. The CDR3 spans 15 residues. Germline-derived CDR1 and CDR2 are WSHSY and SAAADI. CDR3 sequence reads: CASSEQGLSGNTIYF.

V gene TRBV5-6 combines with J gene TRBJ2-7; as DNA is missing, the TRBD1 call by TCRdb cannot be tested. This CDR3 comprises 14 residues. Germline assignment: CDR1 SGHDT and CDR2 YYEEEE. Here the CDR3 reads CASSWGDNPHEQYF.

The CDR3 here is CASSVTGLAYEQYF. The rearrangement uses TRBV12-3 or TRBV12-4 and TRBJ2-7; there is no DNA to check the TCRdb D call of TRBD1. The CDR3 runs to 14 residues.

The CDR3 loop is CASLSSYNEQFF. This chain connects TRBV19 to TRBJ2-1. Germline CDR1 LNHDA, CDR2 SQIVND (reference sequence). This CDR3 is 12 amino acids long. The entire variable domain, with the rest obtained from reference TRBV19 and TRBJ2-1, is as follows: DGGITQSPKYLFRKEGQNVTLSCEQNLNHDAMYWYRQDPGQGLRLIYYSQIVNDFQKGDIAEGYSVSREKKESFPLTVTSAQKNPTAFYLCASLSSYNEQFFGPGTRLTVL.

The V gene is TRBV28, the J gene TRBJ2-5; TCRdb's assignment of TRBD2 cannot be checked, as there is no DNA. This CDR3 contains 16 residues. Germline V gene lookup returns CDR1 MDHEN and CDR2 SYDVKM. Here the CDR3 reads CASSPGLAEDQETQYF.

The chain carries TRBV27 and TRBJ2-7; TCRdb calls TRBD2, which cannot be checked without DNA. The V gene's germline CDR1 is MNHEY and CDR2 SMNVEV (reference sequence). CDR3 length equals 16 residues. The CDR3 loop reads CASSRLAGVRSYEQYF.

V and J are TRBV7-9 and TRBJ2-7; TCRdb's D call of TRBD2 is untestable without DNA. Germline V lookup: CDR1 SEHNR, CDR2 FQNEAQ (reference sequence). The CDR3 runs to 14 residues. The CDR3 loop reads CASSPTGGIHEQYF.

The J gene is TRBJ2-7, the V gene TRBV11-2; TCRdb names TRBD1, which stays unverified in the absence of DNA. The CDR3 has 15 amino acids. Germline V gene data show CDR1 as SGHAT and CDR2 as FQNNGV. CDR3 protein: CASSLSGSGADEQYF.

The genes are TRBV12-3 or TRBV12-4 and TRBJ2-7; the D call of TRBD1 rests on TCRdb alone, since no DNA is present to check it. The CDR3 has 12 residues. The CDR3 sequence: CASSRDRNEQYF.